Below are 22 T cell receptor beta chains sequenced from a single sample in a study of OX40 agonist ivuxolimab in advanced cancers. Assay used: immunoSEQ multiplex PCR; TCRdb lists only in-frame clones, some missing. The repertoire holds 80,000 or so clones, with roughly 92% as singletons. The sample here was CD4+ or CD8+ T cells sorted from blood, taken in a trial of the OX40 agonist ivuxolimab. The origin of the receptors is an adult with an advanced solid tumor such as melanoma, head and neck, liver or kidney cancer.

The chain has TRBV19 and TRBJ1-2, with TRBD1 matching over 7 bases. The germline V gene encodes CDR1 LNHDA and CDR2 SQIVND (reference sequence). The length of the CDR3 is 13 residues. J lost 3 bases, V lost 10 bases, and 8 bases had no gene match. In DNA, the CDR3 is TGTGCCACTTACAGGGGTTATGACTATGGCTACACCTTC. Its translation: CATYRGYDYGYTF. Full variable domain (rest looked up from reference TRBV19 and TRBJ1-2): DGGITQSPKYLFRKEGQNVTLSCEQNLNHDAMYWYRQDPGQGLRLIYYSQIVNDFQKGDIAEGYSVSREKKESFPLTVTSAQKNPTAFYLCATYRGYDYGYTFGSGTRLTVV.

This sequence joins TRBV5-1 and TRBJ2-5, with 10 bases matching TRBD2. CDR3 length equals 15 residues. In germline, CDR1 is SGHRS, CDR2 YFSETQ. With 6 bases clipped from V and 5 bases from J, the junction kept 10 bases outside the gene matches. CDR3 sequence: CASTNRAGGPETQYF. Written as DNA, the CDR3 is TGCGCCAGCACCAATCGAGCGGGGGGGCCTGAGACCCAGTACTTC. The variable domain in full, completed from reference TRBV5-1 and TRBJ2-5, reads KAGVTQTPRYLIKTRGQQVTLSCSPISGHRSVSWYQQTPGQGLQFLFEYFSETQRNKGNFPGRFSGRQFSNSRSEMNVSTLELGDSALYLCASTNRAGGPETQYFGPGTRLLVL.

The chain is built from TRBV6-5 and TRBJ1-1; a weak D match, TRBD1 (6 bases). Looked up from germline, CDR1 is MNHEY and CDR2 is SVGAGI. The V and J ends lost 2 bases and 5 bases respectively, with 12 bases between them. The CDR3 length is 14 residues. The CDR3 DNA reads TGTGCCAGCAGTTACGGGGGGGGCGGGACTGAAGCTTTCTTT. Translated, it gives CASSYGGGGTEAFF.

The chain has TRBV7-9 and TRBJ2-5; no definite D call. Germline V lookup: CDR1 SEHNR, CDR2 FQNEAQ (reference sequence). The CDR3 consists of 15 residues. Trimming shortened V by 1 base and J by 1 base, and 10 bases separated the two germline ends. The CDR3 bases are TGTGCCAGCAGCTTAGACTCGCGGCTCCAAGAGACCCAGTACTTC. Protein product: CASSLDSRLQETQYF.

V is TRBV20-1 and J is TRBJ2-7; D is unclear. Germline CDR1 reads DFQATT; CDR2 reads SNEGSKA (reference sequence). V was trimmed by 4 bases and J by 2 bases, leaving 6 bases between them. The CDR3 consists of 11 residues. The CDR3 bases are TGCAGTGCTAAGGGTGCCTACGAGCAGTACTTC. This gives the protein CSAKGAYEQYF.

This chain uses TRBV29-1 with TRBJ1-2, with 8 positions matching TRBD1. This CDR3 is 16 amino acids long. Germline V gene data show CDR1 as SQVTM and CDR2 as ANQGSEA. V trimming: 3 bases; J trimming: 6 bases; junction bases outside the gene matches: 15. The CDR3 is CSVEGIQGAQRDGYTF. The CDR3 nucleotides are TGCAGCGTTGAGGGGATCCAGGGGGCGCAAAGGGATGGCTACACCTTC.

The J gene is TRBJ2-7, the V gene TRBV14, with TRBD2 matching over 11 bases. The germline gives CDR1 SGHDN, CDR2 FVKESK. The V and J ends lost 4 bases and 0 bases, in that order; junction bases with no gene match: 5. The CDR3 is 16 residues long. CDR3 DNA sequence: TGTGCCAGCAGCCCAATCACTAGCGGGAGCTCCTACGAGCAGTACTTC. Protein product: CASSPITSGSSYEQYF.

In this sample, this clone turned up once. The CDR3 DNA reads as TGTGCCCCCATCGCGCTTCTTGGCGAGCAGTACTTC. It encodes CAPIALLGEQYF. This sequence joins TRBV7-4 and TRBJ2-7; no clear D. Trimming took 11 bases from V and 6 from J, leaving 17 bases between them. There are 12 residues in the CDR3. CDR1 is SGHVT and CDR2 is SQSDAQ in the germline V gene.

V gene TRBV6-4 combines with J gene TRBJ1-6, with D perhaps TRBD1 (6 bases). The CDR3 extends over 17 amino acids. CDR1 and CDR2 from the germline V gene are MRHNA and SNTAGT. Trimming pared 8 bases from V and 5 bases from J, leaving 22 bases between. The CDR3 loop reads CASPDGPTGQHNSPLHF. CDR3 nucleotides: TGTGCCAGCCCCGACGGCCCGACCGGACAGCATAATTCACCCCTCCACTTT.

A remark on this clone: Other DNA sequences within the sample encode an identical CDR3. V gene TRBV30 combines with J gene TRBJ2-2, with 7 nucleotides matching TRBD2. Looked up from germline, CDR1 is GTSNPN and CDR2 is SVGIG (reference sequence). V lost 4 bases and J lost 7; bases outside the gene matches: 12. This CDR3 has 15 residues. The CDR3 region has the DNA TGTGCCTGGAAGCGTCGGGGGGAGGTTGGCGGGGAGCTGTTTTTT. The encoded protein is CAWKRRGEVGGELFF.

This clone was picked up one time. J is TRBJ2-3 and V is TRBV19; 8 nucleotides agree with TRBD2. Trimming cost V 5 bases and J 9 bases; bases outside gene matches: 7. The germline V gene has CDR1 LNHDA and CDR2 SQIVND (reference sequence). This CDR3 spans 13 amino acids. CDR3 nucleotide sequence: TGTGCCAGTAGTTCCGGGACTAGACAGACGCAGTATTTT. Encoded protein: CASSSGTRQTQYF.

This sequence joins TRBV27 and TRBJ2-3; 10 bases are shared with TRBD2. Germline-derived CDR1 and CDR2 are MNHEY and SMNVEV (reference sequence). CDR3 size: 15 residues. V trimming: 6 bases; J trimming: 4 bases; junction bases outside the gene matches: 7. The CDR3 DNA is TGTGCCAGCAGAAAGGGACTAGCGCACGCAGATACGCAGTATTTT. Protein product: CASRKGLAHADTQYF.

The rearrangement links TRBV6-4 to TRBJ1-5; D gene uncertain. The CDR3 has 16 amino acids. Deletions cut 0 bases from V and 2 bases from J, with 11 bases between. CDR1 is MRHNA, CDR2 SNTAGT, per germline. CDR3 loop: CASSDSMRGGNQPQHF. The CDR3 region has the DNA TGTGCCAGCAGTGACTCGATGCGGGGAGGCAATCAGCCCCAGCATTTT.

This clone was picked up one time. The chain joins TRBV2 to TRBJ2-7; tentative D call: TRBD1 (6 bases). From germline, CDR1 is SNHLY and CDR2 FYNNEI. The V and J ends lost 6 bases and 3 bases respectively, with 12 bases between them. CDR3 length equals 13 residues. The CDR3 nucleotides are TGTGCCAGCAGAGGGGACACAGACTACGAGCAGTACTTC. This codes for CASRGDTDYEQYF.

The chain joins TRBV28 to TRBJ1-5; D ambiguous. The CDR3 runs 13 residues. V lost 8 bases and J lost 2, with 10 bases in between. Germline values: CDR1 MDHEN, CDR2 SYDVKM. For the CDR3, the DNA is TGTGCCAGCGGGCAAACAGGCAATCAGCCCCAGCATTTT. Its translation is CASGQTGNQPQHF.

This clone was observed a single time. CDR3 bases: TGTGCCTGGAGTCCTCTCCGACAGGGTTCCTATAATTCACCCCTCCACTTT. Protein sequence: CAWSPLRQGSYNSPLHF. J is TRBJ1-6 and V is TRBV30, with 7 bases fitting TRBD1. V was clipped by 2 bases and J by 1 base; unmatched bases: 8. CDR3 length: 17 amino acids. From germline, CDR1 is GTSNPN and CDR2 SVGIG (reference sequence).

This clone was counted once. J is TRBJ2-7 and V is TRBV21-1. TRBV21-1 is a documented pseudogene. CDR3 size: 14 residues. The CDR3 DNA follows: TGTGCCAGCAGTATTATGGGGTTTCACTACGAGCAGTACTTC. Protein: CASSIMGFHYEQYF.

The chain links TRBV7-8 to TRBJ2-2; D uncertain. The CDR3 totals 15 residues. The germline V and J ends were trimmed by 5 bases and 1 base, with 11 bases remaining between them. CDR1 is SGHVS and CDR2 is FQNEAQ in the germline V gene. The CDR3 spells CASSIQPLNTGELFF. The CDR3 DNA is TGTGCCAGCAGCATACAGCCGTTGAACACCGGGGAGCTGTTTTTT.

V is TRBV12-5 and J is TRBJ1-1; D call uncertain. The CDR3 sequence is 11 residues long. V lost 7 bases and J lost 1, with 4 bases in between. CDR1 LGHNT and CDR2 FRNRAP come from the germline V gene. The CDR3 nucleotides are TGTGCTAGTGCCCAGAACACTGAAGCTTTCTTT. Its translation is CASAQNTEAFF.

This clone was recorded only once. The J gene is TRBJ2-1, the V gene TRBV30; possibly TRBD1 for D (6 bases). Germline CDR1 and CDR2: GTSNPN and SVGIG (reference sequence). With 7 bases removed from V and 9 bases from J, the gap between germline ends came to 31 bases. The CDR3 sequence is 17 residues long. CDR3 region: CASPMSTGGQGQGEQFF. The CDR3 DNA is TGTGCCTCCCCAATGTCAACGGGCGGGCAGGGGCAGGGTGAGCAGTTCTTC.

This chain links TRBV20-1 with TRBJ1-2, with TRBD1 matching 7 bases. The J segment lost 5 bases and the V segment lost 6 bases, leaving 3 bases of the junction unmatched. Per germline, CDR1 DFQATT and CDR2 SNEGSKA (reference sequence). This CDR3 has 11 amino acids. The CDR3 DNA follows: TGCAGTGCGGGGACAGTTTATGGCTACACCTTC. This encodes CSAGTVYGYTF.

The chain is built from TRBV19 and TRBJ1-5, with D perhaps matching TRBD1 (5 bases). V shed 5 bases and J shed 6 bases, with 14 bases lying between them. This CDR3 spans 14 amino acids. The germline CDR1 and CDR2 sequences are LNHDA and SQIVND (reference sequence). The CDR3, as DNA: TGTGCCAGTAGTCTCAGGGTTTCTTTTCAGCCCCAGCATTTT. This translates into CASSLRVSFQPQHF. The full variable domain, its missing parts supplied by reference TRBV19 and TRBJ1-5, is DGGITQSPKYLFRKEGQNVTLSCEQNLNHDAMYWYRQDPGQGLRLIYYSQIVNDFQKGDIAEGYSVSREKKESFPLTVTSAQKNPTAFYLCASSLRVSFQPQHFGDGTRLSIL.